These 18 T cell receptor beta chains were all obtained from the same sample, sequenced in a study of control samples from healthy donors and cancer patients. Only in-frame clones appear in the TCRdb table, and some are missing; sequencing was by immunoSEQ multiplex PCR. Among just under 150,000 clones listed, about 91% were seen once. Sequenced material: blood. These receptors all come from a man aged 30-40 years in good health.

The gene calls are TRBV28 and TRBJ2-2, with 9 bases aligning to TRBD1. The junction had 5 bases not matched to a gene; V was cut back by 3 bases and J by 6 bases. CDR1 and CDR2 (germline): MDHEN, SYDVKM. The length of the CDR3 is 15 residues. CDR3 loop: CASSLSGTGPGELFF. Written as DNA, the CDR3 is TGTGCCAGCAGTTTGTCCGGGACAGGGCCCGGGGAGCTGTTTTTT.

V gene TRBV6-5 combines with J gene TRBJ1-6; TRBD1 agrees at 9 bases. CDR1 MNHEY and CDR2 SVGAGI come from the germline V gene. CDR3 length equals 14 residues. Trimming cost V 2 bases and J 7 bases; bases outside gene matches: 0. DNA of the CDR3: TGTGCCAGCAGTTACGGACAGGGGAATTCACCCCTCCACTTT. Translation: CASSYGQGNSPLHF.

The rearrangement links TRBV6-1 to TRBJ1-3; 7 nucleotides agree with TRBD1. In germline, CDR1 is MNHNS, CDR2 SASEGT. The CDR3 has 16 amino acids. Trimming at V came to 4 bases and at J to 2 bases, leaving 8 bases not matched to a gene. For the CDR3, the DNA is TGTGCCAGCAGTGCAGGACAGGTTGGCGCTGGAAACACCATATATTTT. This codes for CASSAGQVGAGNTIYF.

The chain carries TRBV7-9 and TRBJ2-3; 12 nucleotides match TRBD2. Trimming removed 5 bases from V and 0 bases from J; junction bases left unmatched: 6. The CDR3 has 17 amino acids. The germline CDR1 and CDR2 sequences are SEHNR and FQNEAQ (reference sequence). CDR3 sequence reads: CASSPTSGGISTDTQYF. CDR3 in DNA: TGTGCCAGCAGCCCGACTAGCGGGGGCATAAGCACAGATACGCAGTATTTT.

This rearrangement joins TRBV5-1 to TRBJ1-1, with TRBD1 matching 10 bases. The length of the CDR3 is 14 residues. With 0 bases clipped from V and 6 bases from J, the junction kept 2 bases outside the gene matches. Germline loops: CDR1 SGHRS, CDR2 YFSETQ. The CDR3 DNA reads TGCGCCAGCAGCTTGGGACAGGGGGCACCTGAAGCTTTCTTT. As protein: CASSLGQGAPEAFF.

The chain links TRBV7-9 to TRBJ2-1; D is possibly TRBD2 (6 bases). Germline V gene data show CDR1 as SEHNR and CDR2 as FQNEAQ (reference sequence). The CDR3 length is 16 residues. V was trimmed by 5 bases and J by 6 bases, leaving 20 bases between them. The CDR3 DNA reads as TGTGCCAGCAGCCAAGTTTCGGGACTCTTAGTCAATGAGCAGTTCTTC. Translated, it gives CASSQVSGLLVNEQFF.

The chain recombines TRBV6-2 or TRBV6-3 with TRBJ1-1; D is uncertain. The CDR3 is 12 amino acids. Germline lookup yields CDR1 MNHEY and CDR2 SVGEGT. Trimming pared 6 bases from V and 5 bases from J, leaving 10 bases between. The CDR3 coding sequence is TGTGCCAGCAGCCCTTTGGGGACTGAAGCTTTCTTT. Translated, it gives CASSPLGTEAFF.

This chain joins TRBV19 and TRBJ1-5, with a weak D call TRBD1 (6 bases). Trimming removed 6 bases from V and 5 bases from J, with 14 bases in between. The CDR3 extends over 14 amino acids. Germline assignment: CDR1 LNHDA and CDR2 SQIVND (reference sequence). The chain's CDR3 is CASSLRGAYQPQHF. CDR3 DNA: TGTGCCAGTAGCCTCCGGGGGGCCTATCAGCCCCAGCATTTT.

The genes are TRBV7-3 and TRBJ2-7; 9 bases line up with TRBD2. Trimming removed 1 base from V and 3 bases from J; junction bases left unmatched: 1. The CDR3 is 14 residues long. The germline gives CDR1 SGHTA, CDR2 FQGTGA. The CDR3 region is CASSLNSGGYEQYF. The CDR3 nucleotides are TGTGCCAGCAGCTTAAATAGCGGGGGCTACGAGCAGTACTTC. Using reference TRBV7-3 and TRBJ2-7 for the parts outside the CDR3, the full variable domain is GAGVSQTPSNKVTEKGKYVELRCDPISGHTALYWYRQSLGQGPEFLIYFQGTGAADDSGLPNDRFFAVRPEGSVSTLKIQRTERGDSAVYLCASSLNSGGYEQYFGPGTRLTVT.

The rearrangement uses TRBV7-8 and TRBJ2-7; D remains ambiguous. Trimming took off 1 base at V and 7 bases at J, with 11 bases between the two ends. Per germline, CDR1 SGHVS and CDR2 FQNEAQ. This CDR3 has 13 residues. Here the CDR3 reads CASSLESSREQYF. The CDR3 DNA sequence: TGTGCCAGCAGCTTAGAGTCGAGTCGGGAGCAGTACTTC.

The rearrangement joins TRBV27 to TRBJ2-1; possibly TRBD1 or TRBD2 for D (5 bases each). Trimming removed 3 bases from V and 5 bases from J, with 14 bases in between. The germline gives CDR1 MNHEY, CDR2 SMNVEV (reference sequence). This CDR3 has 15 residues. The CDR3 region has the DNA TGTGCCAGCAGTTTCGTGAGAATGGGACACAATGAGCAGTTCTTC. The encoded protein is CASSFVRMGHNEQFF.

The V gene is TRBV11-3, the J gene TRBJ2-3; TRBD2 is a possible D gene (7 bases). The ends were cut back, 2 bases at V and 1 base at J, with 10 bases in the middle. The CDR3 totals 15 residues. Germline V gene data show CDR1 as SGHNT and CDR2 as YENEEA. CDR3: CASSLKGGGTDTQYF. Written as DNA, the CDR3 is TGTGCCAGCAGCTTAAAAGGGGGGGGCACAGATACGCAGTATTTT.

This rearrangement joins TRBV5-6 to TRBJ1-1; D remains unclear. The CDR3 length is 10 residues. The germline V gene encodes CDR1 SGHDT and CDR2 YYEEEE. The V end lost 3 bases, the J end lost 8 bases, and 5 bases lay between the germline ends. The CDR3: CASSWLEAFF. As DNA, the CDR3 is TGTGCCAGCAGCTGGCTCGAAGCTTTCTTT.

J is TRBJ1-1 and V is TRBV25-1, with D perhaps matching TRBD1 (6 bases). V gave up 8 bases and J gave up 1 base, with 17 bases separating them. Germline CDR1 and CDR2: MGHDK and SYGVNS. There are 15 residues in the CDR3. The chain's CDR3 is CASGLGGLGNTEAFF. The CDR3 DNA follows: TGTGCCAGCGGACTAGGGGGATTGGGGAACACTGAAGCTTTCTTT. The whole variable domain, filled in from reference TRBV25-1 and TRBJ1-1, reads EADIYQTPRYLVIGTGKKITLECSQTMGHDKMYWYQQDPGMELHLIHYSYGVNSTEKGDLSSESTVSRIRTEHFPLTLESARPSHTSQYLCASGLGGLGNTEAFFGQGTRLTVV.

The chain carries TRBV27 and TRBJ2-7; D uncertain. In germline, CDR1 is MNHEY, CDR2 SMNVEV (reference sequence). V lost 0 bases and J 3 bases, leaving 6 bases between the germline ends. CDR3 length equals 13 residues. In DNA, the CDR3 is TGTGCCAGCAGTTTATCGAAGGTCTACGAGCAGTACTTC. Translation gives CASSLSKVYEQYF.

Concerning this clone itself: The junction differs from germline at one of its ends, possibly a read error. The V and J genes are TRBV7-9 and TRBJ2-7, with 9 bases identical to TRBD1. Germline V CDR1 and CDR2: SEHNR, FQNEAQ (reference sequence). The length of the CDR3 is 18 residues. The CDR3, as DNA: TGTGCCAGCAGCTTAGTAACTACAGGGGGCATATCGTCCTCCGAGCAGTACTTC. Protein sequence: CASSLVTTGGISSSEQYF.

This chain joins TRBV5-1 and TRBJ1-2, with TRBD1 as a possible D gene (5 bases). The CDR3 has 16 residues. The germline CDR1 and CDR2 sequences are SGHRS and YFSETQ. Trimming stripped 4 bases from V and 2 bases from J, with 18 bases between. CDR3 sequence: CASSLTGAGRNYGYTF. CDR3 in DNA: TGCGCCAGCAGCCTTACTGGGGCAGGGAGGAACTATGGCTACACCTTC. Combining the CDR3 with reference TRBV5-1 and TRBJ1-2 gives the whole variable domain KAGVTQTPRYLIKTRGQQVTLSCSPISGHRSVSWYQQTPGQGLQFLFEYFSETQRNKGNFPGRFSGRQFSNSRSEMNVSTLELGDSALYLCASSLTGAGRNYGYTFGSGTRLTVV.

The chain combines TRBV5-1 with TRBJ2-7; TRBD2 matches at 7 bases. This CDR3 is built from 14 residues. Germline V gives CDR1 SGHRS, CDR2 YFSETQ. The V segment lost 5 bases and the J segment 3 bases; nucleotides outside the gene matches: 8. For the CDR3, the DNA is TGCGCCAGCAGTCCCCGGGGGGTCAACTACGAGCAGTACTTC. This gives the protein CASSPRGVNYEQYF.